This TCR beta chain emerged from a study of blood T cell repertoires in COVID-19. Study-level background: In each case, the material was cDNA or gDNA derived from T cells, B-cell-depleted T cells, or PBMCs.

This CDR3 has 15 amino acids. V lost 3 bases and J 0 bases, leaving 13 bases between the germline ends. CDR1 is SGHNT and CDR2 is YYREEE in the germline V gene (reference sequence). Here immunoSEQ multiplex PCR was the method, and the copy in TCRdb shows in-frame clones only, minus some. The sample comprises about 270,000 clones, about 89% of which are singletons, and approximately 9.8% rests with the top ten. Sample: peripheral blood. The chain recombines TRBV5-4 with TRBJ2-7; D remains ambiguous. This TCR was sampled from a man aged 40-50 years who had recovered from COVID-19. CDR3 nucleotide sequence: TGTGCCAGCAGCTCTCTTAACAGTCACTCCTACGAGCAGTACTTC. Translated: CASSSLNSHSYEQYF.